Listed here are 19 T cell receptor beta chains from one sample, sequenced in a study of EBV T-cell therapy then PD-1 blockade in nasopharyngeal carcinoma. The treatment here: AdE1-LMPpoly-expanded autologous EBV-specific T-cell therapy followed by anti-PD-1 nivolumab. These receptors are not linked to any known antigen. Here immunoSEQ multiplex PCR was the method, and the copy in TCRdb shows in-frame clones only, minus some. The sample lists about 20,000 clones; almost 85% were seen once. This specimen was CD8+ T cells from blood, taken around day 33 from a patient whose treatment included autologous EBV-specific T cells and nivolumab. Receptor source: a man aged 40-49 years with nasopharyngeal carcinoma.

This chain connects TRBV9 to TRBJ2-5; either TRBD1 or TRBD2 may supply D (6 bases each). This CDR3 region has 12 residues. V lost 3 bases and J lost 5, with 8 bases in between. Germline V gene lookup returns CDR1 SGDLS and CDR2 YYNGEE. The CDR3 DNA is TGTGCCAGCAGCGAGGGGGGCGAGACCCAGTACTTC. It specifies CASSEGGETQYF.

This chain uses TRBV7-9 with TRBJ2-7; TRBD1 might be the D (6 bases). The germline V gene encodes CDR1 SEHNR and CDR2 FQNEAQ (reference sequence). The ends were cut back, 5 bases at V and 5 bases at J, with 10 bases in the middle. The CDR3 is made up of 12 amino acids. Here the CDR3 DNA reads TGTGCCAGCAGCCAACAGGGAAACGAGCAGTACTTC. It specifies CASSQQGNEQYF.

This clone was found a few times. The chain recombines TRBV6-4 with TRBJ2-3; D is perhaps TRBD2 (6 bases). Per germline, CDR1 MRHNA and CDR2 SNTAGT. V was cut by 3 bases and J by 2 bases, with 15 bases left in between. The CDR3 is 16 amino acids. This CDR3 reads CASSEYIGTPTDTQYF. Here the CDR3 DNA reads TGTGCCAGCAGTGAATACATTGGGACTCCCACAGATACGCAGTATTTT.

Only a few counts were recorded for this clone. The chain employs TRBV6-5 and TRBJ2-1; 11 bases are a match to TRBD2. The V and J ends lost 4 bases and 1 base, in that order; junction bases with no gene match: 0. From germline, CDR1 is MNHEY and CDR2 SVGAGI. This CDR3 is 15 amino acids long. Written as DNA, the CDR3 is TGTGCCAGCAGTTCTAGCGGGGGGTCCTACAATGAGCAGTTCTTC. Translation gives CASSSSGGSYNEQFF.

V gene TRBV7-9 combines with J gene TRBJ1-3, with TRBD1 as a possible D gene (6 bases). The CDR3 totals 14 residues. The germline CDR1 and CDR2 sequences are SEHNR and FQNEAQ (reference sequence). The V and J ends lost 5 bases and 4 bases respectively, with 12 bases between them. The CDR3, as DNA: TGTGCCAGCAGCACTACAGGGTTGGGAAACACCATATATTTT. It is translated as CASSTTGLGNTIYF. The full variable domain, in which reference TRBV7-9 and TRBJ1-3 provide the parts outside the CDR3, is DTGVSQNPRHKITKRGQNVTFRCDPISEHNRLYWYRQTLGQGPEFLTYFQNEAQLEKSRLLSDRFSAERPKGSFSTLEIQRTEQGDSAMYLCASSTTGLGNTIYFGEGSWLTVV.

The chain joins TRBV4-1 to TRBJ2-7, with 7 positions matching TRBD2. This CDR3 comprises 15 residues. Germline V gene data show CDR1 as MGHRA and CDR2 as YSYEKL. Unmatched junction bases numbered 8, after V lost 2 bases and J lost 4 bases. Here the CDR3 reads CASSQSRGGGYEQYF. The CDR3 region has the DNA TGCGCCAGCAGCCAATCTCGGGGCGGGGGATACGAGCAGTACTTC.

The chain links TRBV27 to TRBJ2-7; D unclear. V was clipped by 5 bases and J by 0 bases, with 8 bases between them. The CDR3 is 13 residues long. Germline assignment: CDR1 MNHEY and CDR2 SMNVEV (reference sequence). Written as DNA, the CDR3 is TGTGCCAGCAGTAAAGGGCTCTCCTACGAGCAGTACTTC. Its translation is CASSKGLSYEQYF.

This clone was observed a handful of times. This chain links TRBV7-2 with TRBJ2-7; possible D gene TRBD1, 6 bases. Germline-derived CDR1 and CDR2 are SGHTA and FQGNSA. The CDR3 is made up of 13 amino acids. Deletions cut 1 base from V and 6 bases from J, with 10 bases between. CDR3 in DNA: TGTGCCAGCAGCTTAGAGGCAGGGGCCGAGCAGTACTTC. The encoded protein is CASSLEAGAEQYF.

The rearrangement links TRBV6-2 or TRBV6-3 to TRBJ1-2; 7 bases are a match to TRBD1. CDR1 MNHEY and CDR2 SVGEGT come from the germline V gene. With 5 bases clipped from V and 4 bases from J, the junction kept 10 bases outside the gene matches. This CDR3 region has 15 residues. The CDR3 coding sequence is TGTGCCAGCAGTCTCGGGACAGCGGGAGCCTATGGCTACACCTTC. Amino acids: CASSLGTAGAYGYTF.

The chain combines TRBV6-4 with TRBJ2-1, with 8 bases matching TRBD1. From germline, CDR1 is MRHNA and CDR2 SNTAGT. V was clipped by 6 bases and J by 9 bases; unmatched bases: 7. The CDR3 spans 13 residues. The CDR3 region is CASRDRENGEQFF. For the CDR3, the DNA is TGTGCCAGCAGGGACAGGGAAAATGGTGAGCAGTTCTTC.

The chain couples TRBV2 to TRBJ1-4; perhaps TRBD1 as D (5 bases). The CDR3 extends over 14 amino acids. Deletions cut 3 bases from V and 3 bases from J, with 8 bases between. Germline values: CDR1 SNHLY, CDR2 FYNNEI. The DNA for the CDR3 is TGTGCCAGCAGTGACAGGGTAGCTAATGAAAAACTGTTTTTT. Translation: CASSDRVANEKLFF.

The V gene is TRBV12-5, the J gene TRBJ2-3, with TRBD1 matching over 9 bases. V gave up 1 base and J gave up 2 bases; unmatched junction bases: 1. The CDR3 extends over 15 amino acids. Germline CDR1 is LGHNT and CDR2 is FRNRAP. The CDR3 DNA is TGTGCTAGTGGTTTGGGGGACAGGGCCACAGATACGCAGTATTTT. Translated: CASGLGDRATDTQYF.

In its sample, this clone was seen once. This sequence joins TRBV15 and TRBJ1-1; tentatively, D is TRBD1 (5 bases). In germline, CDR1 is LNHNV, CDR2 YYDKDF (reference sequence). Trimming pared 1 base from V and 3 bases from J, leaving 12 bases between. CDR3 length equals 15 residues. CDR3 loop: CATSRGAGRDTEAFF. The CDR3, as DNA: TGTGCCACCAGCAGAGGCGCGGGGCGGGACACTGAAGCTTTCTTT. Using reference TRBV15 and TRBJ1-1 for the parts outside the CDR3, the full variable domain is DAMVIQNPRYQVTQFGKPVTLSCSQTLNHNVMYWYQQKSSQAPKLLFHYYDKDFNNEADTPDNFQSRRPNTSFCFLDIRSPGLGDTAMYLCATSRGAGRDTEAFFGQGTRLTVV.

The chain couples TRBV11-2 to TRBJ2-7; 7 positions match TRBD1. CDR3 length: 15 residues. Unmatched junction bases numbered 6, after V lost 1 base and J lost 3 bases. The germline gives CDR1 SGHAT, CDR2 FQNNGV. In DNA form, the CDR3 reads TGTGCCAGCAGCTTAGGTCCGGGACAGATCTACGAGCAGTACTTC. This translates into CASSLGPGQIYEQYF.

The chain recombines TRBV9 with TRBJ2-2; the D gene is possibly TRBD1 (6 bases). CDR1 is SGDLS, CDR2 YYNGEE, per germline. V was trimmed by 4 bases and J by 1 base, leaving 8 bases between them. This CDR3 contains 14 residues. The CDR3 bases are TGTGCCAGCAGCCCGACAGGGAACACCGGGGAGCTGTTTTTT. Amino acid sequence: CASSPTGNTGELFF.

In its sample, this clone was seen a few times. The gene calls are TRBV7-9 and TRBJ1-6, with D hard to call. Germline CDR1 is SEHNR and CDR2 is FQNEAQ (reference sequence). The germline V and J ends were trimmed by 4 bases and 8 bases, with 15 bases remaining between them. This CDR3 is built from 15 residues. CDR3 coding DNA: TGTGCCAGCAGCTCCCCCCTGCGGGCCCATTCACCCCTCCACTTT. This sequence encodes CASSSPLRAHSPLHF.

This clone has more than one count but fewer than ten. V is TRBV27 and J is TRBJ1-2; D gene unclear. Germline CDR1 reads MNHEY; CDR2 reads SMNVEV (reference sequence). Trimming shortened V by 1 base and J by 4 bases, and 16 bases separated the two germline ends. This CDR3 has 16 residues. This CDR3 is CASSLWAPIGSYGYTF. The CDR3 DNA sequence: TGTGCCAGCAGTTTATGGGCGCCCATCGGGAGCTATGGCTACACCTTC.

The genes are TRBV19 and TRBJ1-2, with D tentatively TRBD1 (5 bases). The germline V gene has CDR1 LNHDA and CDR2 SQIVND (reference sequence). Trimming removed 3 bases at V and 3 bases at J, with 8 bases between. The CDR3 is made up of 13 amino acids. CDR3 DNA: TGTGCCAGTAGTATGGGACGGGACTATGGCTACACCTTC. Amino acids: CASSMGRDYGYTF.

The V gene is TRBV27, the J gene TRBJ1-1, with D perhaps TRBD1 (6 bases). CDR1 and CDR2 (germline): MNHEY, SMNVEV (reference sequence). Trimming removed 3 bases at V and 5 bases at J, with 10 bases between. CDR3 length equals 13 residues. CDR3 region: CASSFGGGTEAFF. For the CDR3, the DNA is TGTGCCAGCAGTTTCGGAGGGGGTACTGAAGCTTTCTTT.